The rows below give T cell receptor beta chains drawn from one sample of a study of cytomegalovirus exposure and HLA in healthy donors. The repertoire was sequenced with immunoSEQ multiplex PCR; TCRdb's copy has only in-frame clones and lacks some. The sample has about 120,000 clones; roughly 63% are singletons. The sample comprised PBMCs. These receptors all stem from a man aged 35 to 55 in good health and CMV-seropositive. Each CDR3 is given with its conserved first and last residue. A D gene is named only where the DNA matches it firmly. Rows may omit the clone size; those that give it use once, few, many or a size class.

cdr3_length	v_call	j_call	clone_size	d_call	cdr3_aa	cdr3_nt
13	TRBV7-6	TRBJ2-7	-	TRBD1	CASASPGGREQYF	TGTGCCAGCGCCAGTCCAGGGGGCCGCGAGCAGTACTTC
14	TRBV15	TRBJ2-3	-	-	CATSRQGSTDTQYF	TGTGCCACCAGCAGACAGGGAAGCACAGATACGCAGTATTTT
15	TRBV30	TRBJ1-1	-	-	CAWSNTRSYNTEAFF	TGTGCCTGGAGTAATACCCGGTCGTATAACACTGAAGCTTTCTTT
14	TRBV6-1	TRBJ1-1	-	TRBD1	CASSPTGENTEAFF	TGTGCCAGCAGTCCGACAGGGGAAAACACTGAAGCTTTCTTT
13	TRBV6-5	TRBJ1-1	few	TRBD1	CASSWTGNAEAFF	TGTGCCAGCAGTTGGACAGGGAACGCTGAAGCTTTCTTT
14	TRBV25-1	TRBJ2-7	-	-	CASSAEGGDYEQYF	TGTGCCAGCAGTGCCGAAGGGGGGGACTACGAGCAGTACTTC
13	TRBV2	TRBJ2-7	-	-	CASHSLRGDEQYF	TGTGCCAGCCACTCGTTAAGGGGCGACGAGCAGTACTTC
15	TRBV7-2	TRBJ1-1	-	-	CASSPKTGMNTEAFF	TGTGCCAGCAGCCCGAAGACAGGTATGAACACTGAAGCTTTCTTT
15	TRBV4-1	TRBJ1-6	-	TRBD1	CASSQTGGPGSPLHF	TGCGCCAGCAGTCAGACAGGGGGGCCTGGTTCACCCCTCCACTTT
14	TRBV4-3	TRBJ2-7	few	TRBD1	CASSYRTGGDEQYF	TGCGCCAGCAGCTACCGGACAGGAGGCGACGAGCAGTACTTC
14	TRBV9	TRBJ1-5	-	-	CASSDREFDQPQHF	TGTGCCAGCAGCGACAGGGAGTTCGATCAGCCCCAGCATTTT
14	TRBV5-6	TRBJ1-6	once	-	CASSLGGRGSPLHF	TGTGCCAGCAGCTTGGGAGGGAGAGGGTCACCCCTCCACTTT
12	TRBV7-9	TRBJ1-1	few	-	CSSSRVGTEAFF	TGTTCCAGCAGCCGGGTGGGCACTGAAGCTTTCTTT
14	TRBV14	TRBJ2-7	once	-	CASSQVTGFDEQYF	TGTGCCAGCAGCCAAGTGACAGGTTTCGACGAGCAGTACTTC
15	TRBV5-1	TRBJ1-5	few	TRBD1	CASSLRGDRNQPQHF	TGCGCCAGCAGCTTGAGAGGGGACAGAAATCAGCCCCAGCATTTT
14	TRBV19	TRBJ2-7	-	-	CASRRQSSSYEQYF	TGTGCCAGTAGGAGACAGTCGAGCTCCTACGAGCAGTACTTC
15	TRBV2	TRBJ2-4	-	TRBD2	CASSGTSGSQFIQYF	TGTGCCAGCAGCGGGACTAGCGGAAGCCAGTTCATTCAGTACTTC
14	TRBV11-2	TRBJ2-7	-	TRBD1	CASKAGQGFHEQYF	TGTGCCAGCAAAGCGGGACAGGGATTCCACGAGCAGTACTTC
15	TRBV9	TRBJ2-5	-	TRBD1	CASSVGGQGQETQYF	TGTGCCAGCAGCGTAGGTGGACAGGGGCAAGAGACCCAGTACTTC
13	TRBV9	TRBJ1-2	few	TRBD1	CASSAADRAGYTF	TGTGCCAGCAGCGCAGCGGACAGGGCTGGCTACACCTTC
13	TRBV6-1	TRBJ1-1	few	-	CASSPGVNTEAFF	TGTGCCAGCAGTCCCGGGGTGAACACTGAAGCTTTCTTT
14	TRBV7-2	TRBJ1-4	few	TRBD1	CASSQDRGNEKLFF	TGTGCCAGCAGTCAGGACAGGGGTAATGAAAAACTGTTTTTT
14	TRBV10-1	TRBJ2-3	-	TRBD1	CASSSGTGTDTQYF	TGCGCCAGCAGCTCCGGGACAGGGACAGATACGCAGTATTTT
15	TRBV18	TRBJ2-1	-	-	CASSPPAGRDMEQFF	TGTGCCAGCTCACCACCTGCGGGACGGGATATGGAGCAGTTCTTC
13	TRBV6-1	TRBJ2-7	-	TRBD1	CASSGTGLYEQYF	TGTGCCAGCAGCGGGACAGGGCTCTACGAGCAGTACTTC
16	TRBV9	TRBJ2-2	-	TRBD1	CASSDRGTGGTGELFF	TGTGCCAGCAGCGACCGAGGGACAGGGGGCACCGGGGAGCTGTTTTTT
11	TRBV20-1	TRBJ1-1	-	-	CSAGLDIEAFF	TGCAGTGCTGGGTTGGACATTGAAGCTTTCTTT
15	TRBV5-1	TRBJ1-2	-	TRBD1	CASSLGQGTNYGYTF	TGCGCCAGCAGCTTAGGACAGGGGACTAACTATGGCTACACCTTC
11	TRBV29-1	TRBJ2-5	-	-	CSGEQQETQYF	TGCAGCGGTGAGCAGCAAGAGACCCAGTACTTC
16	TRBV5-6	TRBJ1-5	-	-	CASSRGNILSNQPQHF	TGTGCCAGCAGCCGAGGAAATATCCTTAGCAATCAGCCCCAGCATTTT
14	TRBV6-1	TRBJ2-7	few	-	CASSEAKKPREQYF	TGTGCCAGCAGTGAAGCAAAAAAACCTAGGGAGCAGTACTTC
14	TRBV2	TRBJ1-6	once	TRBD1	CASGGQGALSPLHF	TGTGCCAGCGGGGGACAGGGGGCATTATCACCCCTCCACTTT
14	TRBV15	TRBJ2-3	-	-	CATSRARGTDTQYF	TGTGCCACCAGCAGAGCCCGGGGCACAGATACGCAGTATTTT
15	TRBV6-5	TRBJ2-2	-	TRBD2	CASRTSGRATGELFF	TGTGCCAGCAGAACTAGCGGGAGGGCCACCGGGGAGCTGTTTTTT
17	TRBV29-1	TRBJ1-2	-	TRBD1	CSVVGTGGSQPNYGYTF	TGCAGCGTTGTAGGGACAGGGGGCTCACAACCCAACTATGGCTACACCTTC
14	TRBV2	TRBJ1-2	few	-	CASTDSYGGYGYTF	TGTGCCAGCACCGACTCGTACGGTGGCTATGGCTACACCTTC
15	TRBV5-1	TRBJ2-5	-	TRBD2	CASSPGLAGVETQYF	TGCGCCAGCAGCCCCGGACTAGCGGGGGTAGAGACCCAGTACTTC
14	TRBV19	TRBJ2-7	-	TRBD1	CASGFGTGSYEQYF	TGTGCCAGTGGCTTCGGGACAGGCTCCTACGAGCAGTACTTC
17	TRBV9	TRBJ2-2	-	TRBD2	CASSVPKERGRAGELFF	TGTGCCAGCAGCGTGCCTAAGGAGCGGGGGCGGGCCGGGGAGCTGTTTTTT
13	TRBV19	TRBJ1-5	-	-	CASSIQGPQPQHF	TGTGCCAGTAGTATACAGGGGCCTCAGCCCCAGCATTTT
16	TRBV5-1	TRBJ2-2	-	-	CASSPGSAESTGELFF	TGCGCCAGCAGCCCTGGGTCTGCGGAATCCACCGGGGAGCTGTTTTTT
14	TRBV9	TRBJ2-2	-	TRBD2	CASNGLAEAGELFF	TGTGCCAGCAATGGGCTAGCGGAGGCCGGGGAGCTGTTTTTT
11	TRBV20-1	TRBJ1-1	-	-	CRGIGGTEAFF	TGCAGAGGGATAGGGGGTACTGAAGCTTTCTTT
13	TRBV29-1	TRBJ1-1	-	TRBD1	CSVHDRAHLEAFF	TGCAGCGTTCATGACAGGGCCCACCTTGAAGCTTTCTTT
14	TRBV5-6	TRBJ1-3	few	TRBD1	CASRRQGAGNTIYF	TGTGCCAGCAGAAGACAGGGTGCTGGAAACACCATATATTTT